This T cell receptor (beta chain) derives from a study of shared T cell receptors in the human thymus. Using immunoSEQ multiplex PCR, the repertoire was profiled, and TCRdb retains in-frame clones only, with some absent. This table holds 600,000 or so clones, more than 75% found once. CDR1 KGHSH and CDR2 LQKENI come from the germline V gene. V was clipped by 1 base and J by 1 base; unmatched bases: 10. The CDR3 runs to 18 residues. This sample also belongs to another study, concerning human thymus T cells. That work adds: Related studies found that unrelated individuals share highly overlapping thymic repertoires.

The clonotype was recovered from a boy younger than two with a congenital heart defect. The sample comprised thymocytes. The chain employs TRBV18 and TRBJ1-3, with TRBD1 identical over 7 bases. The CDR3 sequence: CASSPLKGALRSGNTIYF. DNA of the CDR3: TGTGCCAGCTCACCACTAAAGGGGGCGCTTAGGTCTGGAAACACCATATATTTT.